Each of the 27 T cell receptor beta chains below was sequenced from the same sample in a study of OX40 agonist ivuxolimab in advanced cancers. Clones were read by immunoSEQ multiplex PCR, and TCRdb kept only the in-frame ones, dropping some. Of some 80,000 clones listed, over 85% were seen once; the top ten hold 4.8%. This specimen consisted of CD4+ or CD8+ T cells sorted from blood, obtained in a trial of the OX40 agonist ivuxolimab. These receptors were collected from an adult with an advanced solid tumor such as melanoma, head and neck, liver or kidney cancer.

This clone was recorded once. This chain links TRBV27 with TRBJ1-2; D may be TRBD1 (6 bases). Trimming pared 4 bases from V and 7 bases from J, leaving 19 bases between. Germline values: CDR1 MNHEY, CDR2 SMNVEV (reference sequence). The CDR3 has 15 amino acids. The CDR3 sequence: CASSSRGGAGGGYTF. The CDR3 bases are TGTGCCAGCAGTTCCCGTGGGGGGGCAGGAGGTGGCTACACCTTC.

As DNA, the CDR3 is TGTGCCAGCAGGAAGGGAGGGGTTAGCAATCAGCCCCAGCATTTT. The encoded protein is CASRKGGVSNQPQHF. The chain employs TRBV28 and TRBJ1-5; D might be TRBD1 (5 bases). The germline CDR1 and CDR2 sequences are MDHEN and SYDVKM. The CDR3 spans 15 residues. Trimming cost V 6 bases and J 0 bases, with 12 bases left between them.

This chain links TRBV18 with TRBJ1-2; 12 bases are a match to TRBD1. Unmatched junction bases numbered 8, after V lost 3 bases and J lost 6 bases. CDR1 KGHSH and CDR2 LQKENI come from the germline V gene. This CDR3 contains 16 residues. The CDR3 spells CASSPSSGTGGNGYTF. CDR3 nucleotides: TGTGCCAGCTCACCCTCGTCCGGGACAGGGGGCAATGGCTACACCTTC.

In nucleotides, the CDR3 is TGTGCCAGCAGCCCACGGCGGTCCTCCTACAATGAGCAGTTCTTC. Protein: CASSPRRSSYNEQFF. This chain joins TRBV2 and TRBJ2-1; no reliable D call. The CDR3 covers 15 residues. Germline-derived CDR1 and CDR2 are SNHLY and FYNNEI. Trimming removed 6 bases at V and 0 bases at J, with 12 bases between. Combining the CDR3 with reference TRBV2 and TRBJ2-1 gives the whole variable domain EPEVTQTPSHQVTQMGQEVILRCVPISNHLYFYWYRQILGQKVEFLVSFYNNEISEKSEIFDDQFSVERPDGSNFTLKIRSTKLEDSAMYFCASSPRRSSYNEQFFGPGTRLTVL.

The J gene is TRBJ1-2, the V gene TRBV28, with TRBD1 matching 9 bases. Looked up from germline, CDR1 is MDHEN and CDR2 is SYDVKM. The CDR3 has 9 amino acids. V was clipped by 8 bases and J by 14 bases; unmatched bases: 3. This CDR3 reads CASPGQGTF. DNA for the CDR3: TGTGCCAGCCCGGGACAGGGTACCTTC.

The chain links TRBV27 to TRBJ1-5; TRBD1 agrees at 8 bases. The CDR3 covers 15 residues. With 3 bases clipped from V and 7 bases from J, the junction kept 8 bases outside the gene matches. The V gene's germline CDR1 is MNHEY and CDR2 SMNVEV (reference sequence). CDR3 sequence reads: CASSFLGQVGQPQHF. Here the CDR3 DNA reads TGTGCCAGCAGTTTCCTGGGACAGGTAGGACAGCCCCAGCATTTT.

This chain joins TRBV28 and TRBJ2-5; 7 bases line up with TRBD1. The germline CDR1 and CDR2 sequences are MDHEN and SYDVKM. The V segment lost 5 bases and the J segment 4 bases; nucleotides outside the gene matches: 7. The CDR3 totals 14 residues. CDR3 coding DNA: TGTGCCAGCAGTCCCGACAGGGTGGTAGAGACCCAGTACTTC. Protein sequence: CASSPDRVVETQYF.

The V gene is TRBV19, the J gene TRBJ2-1; 14 nucleotides line up with TRBD2. This CDR3 spans 16 amino acids. Germline V gene lookup returns CDR1 LNHDA and CDR2 SQIVND (reference sequence). The junction had 6 bases not matched to a gene; V was cut back by 10 bases and J by 1 base. The CDR3 sequence: CATSGLAGASYNEQFF. The CDR3 DNA reads TGTGCCACCTCGGGACTAGCGGGAGCATCCTACAATGAGCAGTTCTTC.

The chain combines TRBV11-1 with TRBJ2-7; 10 bases fit TRBD1. CDR1 and CDR2 from the germline V gene are SGHAT and FQDESV (reference sequence). Trimming cost V 5 bases and J 4 bases; bases outside gene matches: 8. This CDR3 comprises 15 residues. Here the CDR3 reads CASSTNPGQGYEQYF. The CDR3 bases are TGTGCCAGCAGCACAAACCCGGGACAGGGGTACGAGCAGTACTTC.

This sequence joins TRBV7-9 and TRBJ2-5; D remains ambiguous. The V end was cut by 1 base, the J end by 1 base, with 7 bases between. The CDR3 is 14 residues long. The V gene's germline CDR1 is SEHNR and CDR2 FQNEAQ (reference sequence). The CDR3 loop reads CASSLVGVQETQYF. Here the CDR3 DNA reads TGTGCCAGCAGCTTAGTTGGGGTCCAAGAGACCCAGTACTTC.

This clone was seen just once. V gene TRBV18 combines with J gene TRBJ1-4, with 10 nucleotides matching TRBD1. From germline, CDR1 is KGHSH and CDR2 LQKENI. V lost 6 bases to trimming and J lost 6 bases; unmatched junction nucleotides: 4. The CDR3 has 14 residues. As DNA, the CDR3 is TGTGCCAGCTCGAGGGACAGGGGATATGAAAAACTGTTTTTT. Its translation is CASSRDRGYEKLFF.

The chain employs TRBV15 and TRBJ2-7, with 15 bases that match TRBD2. This CDR3 is built from 17 residues. Germline V gene data show CDR1 as LNHNV and CDR2 as YYDKDF (reference sequence). V trimming: 4 bases; J trimming: 6 bases; junction bases outside the gene matches: 10. The CDR3 nucleotides are TGTGCCACCAGCAATTCTCCGGGACTAGCGGGAGGTTCCGAGCAGTACTTC. It encodes CATSNSPGLAGGSEQYF. Supplemented by reference TRBV15 and TRBJ2-7, the full variable domain reads DAMVIQNPRYQVTQFGKPVTLSCSQTLNHNVMYWYQQKSSQAPKLLFHYYDKDFNNEADTPDNFQSRRPNTSFCFLDIRSPGLGDTAMYLCATSNSPGLAGGSEQYFGPGTRLTVT.

The chain recombines TRBV13 with TRBJ2-5; D gene uncertain. V was clipped by 2 bases and J by 5 bases, with 9 bases between them. The length of the CDR3 is 13 residues. CDR1 and CDR2 (germline): PRHDT, FYEKMQ (reference sequence). The CDR3 sequence: CASSLTGTETQYF. The CDR3, as DNA: TGTGCCAGCAGCTTAACCGGAACCGAGACCCAGTACTTC.

The chain uses TRBV6-5 and TRBJ2-7, with TRBD1 matching 10 bases. V lost 5 bases to trimming and J lost 3 bases; unmatched junction nucleotides: 4. CDR1 is MNHEY, CDR2 SVGAGI, per germline. The length of the CDR3 is 14 residues. The CDR3 DNA sequence: TGTGCCAGCAGTCTGACAGGGGGCGGCTACGAGCAGTACTTC. Its protein is CASSLTGGGYEQYF.

In DNA, the CDR3 is TGTGCCAGCAGCCCTTCGTTTGGGATTTACGAGCAGTACTTC. Protein sequence: CASSPSFGIYEQYF. This sequence joins TRBV7-9 and TRBJ2-7; no clear D gene. This CDR3 has 14 amino acids. With 5 bases removed from V and 4 bases from J, the gap between germline ends came to 15 bases. Germline assignment: CDR1 SEHNR and CDR2 FQNEAQ (reference sequence). Drawing the rest from reference TRBV7-9 and TRBJ2-7, the complete variable domain is DTGVSQNPRHKITKRGQNVTFRCDPISEHNRLYWYRQTLGQGPEFLTYFQNEAQLEKSRLLSDRFSAERPKGSFSTLEIQRTEQGDSAMYLCASSPSFGIYEQYFGPGTRLTVT.

The chain links TRBV15 to TRBJ2-7; D not certain. Deletions cut 0 bases from V and 6 bases from J, with 9 bases between. The CDR3 extends over 13 amino acids. Germline V gene lookup returns CDR1 LNHNV and CDR2 YYDKDF (reference sequence). CDR3 DNA sequence: TGTGCCACCAGCAGAGATCTCAGGTCCGAGCAGTACTTC. Encoded protein: CATSRDLRSEQYF.

The V gene is TRBV10-2, the J gene TRBJ1-5; 8 bases agree with TRBD1. Trimming cost V 6 bases and J 5 bases; bases outside gene matches: 9. CDR1 is WSHSY, CDR2 SAAADI, per germline. The CDR3 has 15 residues. CDR3 DNA: TGCGCCAGCAGGCAAGGACAGGGCGGGGATCAGCCCCAGCATTTT. Translating gives CASRQGQGGDQPQHF.

The chain combines TRBV7-9 with TRBJ2-1; 7 bases agree with TRBD1. This CDR3 is 11 amino acids long. CDR1 and CDR2 from the germline V gene are SEHNR and FQNEAQ (reference sequence). The trim removed 7 bases at V and 9 bases at J, leaving 3 bases unmatched. The CDR3 reads CASTTGVEQFF. As DNA, the CDR3 is TGTGCCAGCACCACAGGGGTTGAGCAGTTCTTC.

V gene TRBV30 combines with J gene TRBJ2-3; D ambiguous. The CDR3 sequence is 12 residues long. V gave up 4 bases and J gave up 2 bases, with 7 bases separating them. The germline V gene has CDR1 GTSNPN and CDR2 SVGIG (reference sequence). As DNA, the CDR3 is TGTGCCTGGATGGGAAACACAGATACGCAGTATTTT. Translation gives CAWMGNTDTQYF.

The V call is TRBV5-1, the J call TRBJ2-5; 7 bases align to TRBD2. V shed 4 bases and J 1 base; nucleotides not matched to a gene: 7. Germline assignment: CDR1 SGHRS and CDR2 YFSETQ. The CDR3 length is 15 residues. The CDR3 region is CASSARLAAQETQYF. The CDR3 coding sequence is TGCGCCAGCAGCGCCCGACTAGCTGCCCAAGAGACCCAGTACTTC.

Details on this clone: At one boundary the junction diverges from the germline segment, which might be a read error. The V gene is TRBV18, the J gene TRBJ1-2, with D perhaps TRBD1 (6 bases). This CDR3 has 13 residues. Germline assignment: CDR1 KGHSH and CDR2 LQKENI. The CDR3 DNA reads as TGTGCCAGCTCGCCACAGGGCCCCTATGGCTACACCTTC. Residues: CASSPQGPYGYTF.

This chain uses TRBV7-9 with TRBJ1-2; 9 bases line up with TRBD1. The CDR3 covers 14 residues. Germline-derived CDR1 and CDR2 are SEHNR and FQNEAQ (reference sequence). The V segment lost 4 bases and the J segment 7 bases; nucleotides outside the gene matches: 7. Written as DNA, the CDR3 is TGTGCCAGCAGCTACCCCGGGACAGGGAGTGGCTACACCTTC. It is translated as CASSYPGTGSGYTF.

V is TRBV4-1 and J is TRBJ2-5, with D hard to call. CDR3 length: 14 residues. V was cut by 3 bases and J by 4 bases, with 12 bases left in between. Germline CDR1 reads MGHRA; CDR2 reads YSYEKL. In nucleotides, the CDR3 is TGCGCCAGCAGCCAGGCCTGGGTTGGAGAGACCCAGTACTTC. It yields the protein CASSQAWVGETQYF.

This clone was picked up a small number of times. The V gene is TRBV28, the J gene TRBJ2-7; unclear D gene. Trimming removed 4 bases at V and 2 bases at J, with 6 bases between. The CDR3 is 12 amino acids. CDR1 and CDR2 from the germline V gene are MDHEN and SYDVKM. CDR3 residues: CASSSIPYEQYF. The CDR3 region has the DNA TGTGCCAGCAGTTCTATCCCCTACGAGCAGTACTTC.

V usage is TRBV18 and J usage is TRBJ2-1, with 7 bases aligning to TRBD1. The CDR3 is made up of 16 amino acids. Germline CDR1 reads KGHSH; CDR2 reads LQKENI. The junction had 6 bases not matched to a gene; V was cut back by 3 bases and J by 1 base. This CDR3 reads CASSPQGVLSYNEQFF. CDR3 nucleotides: TGTGCCAGCTCACCGCAGGGGGTGTTATCCTACAATGAGCAGTTCTTC.

A remark on this clone: One junction end does not reproduce the germline sequence, and a read error may be involved. CDR3 sequence reads: CATGGGKQPQHF. CDR3 nucleotide sequence: TGTGCCACCGGGGGGGGCAAACAGCCCCAGCATTTT. The chain uses TRBV28 and TRBJ1-5, with D possibly being TRBD1 (6 bases). CDR3 length: 12 residues. CDR1 is MDHEN, CDR2 SYDVKM, per germline. The complete variable domain, with remaining parts taken from reference TRBV28 and TRBJ1-5, reads DVKVTQSSRYLVKRTGEKVFLECVQDMDHENMFWYRQDPGLGLRLIYFSYDVKMKEKGDIPEGYSVSREKKERFSLILESASTNQTSMYLCATGGGKQPQHFGDGTRLSIL.

CDR3: CASSQGAGQGGEKLFF. CDR3 DNA sequence: TGCGCCAGCAGCCAAGGGGCTGGACAGGGGGGTGAAAAACTGTTTTTT. The genes are TRBV4-3 and TRBJ1-4, with 10 bases fitting TRBD1. Germline CDR1 reads LGHNA; CDR2 reads YSLEER. There are 16 residues in the CDR3. Germline trimming cut 1 base from V and 7 bases from J; bases unmatched to any gene: 6.